The rows below give T cell receptor beta chains drawn from one sample of a study of Ad26.COV2.S vaccination and SARS-CoV-2 variants. Method: immunoSEQ multiplex PCR; TCRdb's copy keeps in-frame clones and lacks some. In the table there are 250,000 or so clones, around 88% of which are singletons. Material: peripheral blood, obtained in a trial of Ad26.COV2.S vaccine versus placebo. Every receptor here comes from a person aged 18-60 years who received the Ad26.COV2.S COVID-19 vaccine or a placebo. The CDR3 runs from the conserved cysteine through the conserved F or W. A D gene is named only where the DNA matches it firmly. Clone size is not always given. Where it is, it says once, few, many or a class for expanded clones.

clone size	D gene	V gene	J gene	CDR3 DNA	CDR3 protein
NA	NA	TRBV7-9	TRBJ2-1	TGTGCCAGCAGCTTAGCCTACGGGGCCCACAATGAGCAGTTCTTC	CASSLAYGAHNEQFF
few	TRBD1	TRBV2	TRBJ1-4	TGTGCCAGCAGAAGAAGACAGGGAGGTTTCTATGAAAAACTGTTTTTT	CASRRRQGGFYEKLFF
NA	TRBD1	TRBV29-1	TRBJ2-5	TGCAGCGTTGAAAACCGGGACAGGGAAGAGACCCAGTACTTC	CSVENRDREETQYF
NA	NA	TRBV10-1	TRBJ2-2	TGCGCCAGCAGTGAAGGGGGGTCGTCGAACACCGGGGAGCTGTTTTTT	CASSEGGSSNTGELFF
NA	TRBD2	TRBV10-1	TRBJ2-1	TGCGCCAGCAGTGAGGGGCTAGCGGGGGGCTATGAGCAGTTCTTC	CASSEGLAGGYEQFF
NA	TRBD1	TRBV4-3	TRBJ2-7	TGCGCCAGCAGCCAAGGCGTCTGGGACAGCTACGAGCAGTACTTC	CASSQGVWDSYEQYF
few	NA	TRBV7-3	TRBJ2-2	TGTGCCAGCAGCTTTGGGGGACAAACCGGGGAGCTGTTTTTT	CASSFGGQTGELFF
NA	TRBD2	TRBV10-3	TRBJ2-3	TGTGCCATCAGTGTGGGCGGGAGGGACACAGATACGCAGTATTTT	CAISVGGRDTDTQYF
NA	NA	TRBV5-4	TRBJ1-1	TGTGCCAGCACTTCGGGGGGGAACACTGAAGCTTTCTTT	CASTSGGNTEAFF
NA	TRBD2	TRBV2	TRBJ2-1	TGTGCCAGCAGTGAAGCGCTTCTAGCGGGAGCAAACAATGAGCAGTTCTTC	CASSEALLAGANNEQFF
NA	NA	TRBV4-2	TRBJ1-2	TGTGCCAGCAGCCAAGAAAAGGGGGGTAACTATGGCTACACCTTC	CASSQEKGGNYGYTF
NA	NA	TRBV27	TRBJ1-2	TGTGCCAGCAGTATCGGCAGAACATCCACTGGCTACACCTTC	CASSIGRTSTGYTF
NA	NA	TRBV18	TRBJ2-5	TGTGCCAGCTCACCAGGGCTAGAGACCCAGTACTTC	CASSPGLETQYF
NA	NA	TRBV5-1	TRBJ2-7	TGCGCCAGCAGCTTAGGGTACGAGCAGTACTTC	CASSLGYEQYF
NA	NA	TRBV5-8	TRBJ1-5	TGTGCCAGCAGGGGCCACAATCAGCCCCAGCATTTT	CASRGHNQPQHF
NA	NA	TRBV5-1	TRBJ1-6	TGCGCCAGCAGCTTAGGGGATAGCCGGTCACCCCTCCACTTT	CASSLGDSRSPLHF
NA	NA	TRBV7-8	TRBJ1-2	TGTGCCAGCAGCTTAGTCGAAGGGGGGGCCGACTATGGCTACACCTTC	CASSLVEGGADYGYTF
NA	TRBD2	TRBV11-2	TRBJ2-2	TGTGCCAGCAGCTTCGGCGGGAGTTGGGACGGGGAGCTGTTTTTT	CASSFGGSWDGELFF
NA	TRBD1	TRBV5-6	TRBJ1-5	TGTGCCAGCAGCTTGAGCGGACAGGACCTGCATCAGCCCCAGCATTTT	CASSLSGQDLHQPQHF
NA	NA	TRBV19	TRBJ2-4	TGTGCCAGTAGTATTGGGGAGTTTGGAACCAAAAACATTCAGTACTTC	CASSIGEFGTKNIQYF
NA	NA	TRBV7-3	TRBJ1-2	TGTGCCAGCTCACCCGACGGAGCTAACTATGGCTACACCTTC	CASSPDGANYGYTF
NA	NA	TRBV6-7	TRBJ1-5	TGTGCCAGCAGTTACGACCAGGGATGCAGCAATCAGCCCCAGCATTTT	CASSYDQGCSNQPQHF
NA	TRBD1	TRBV7-9	TRBJ2-1	TGTGCCAGCAGCCCCGACAGGGGGCGGCTTGAGCAGTTCTTC	CASSPDRGRLEQFF
NA	NA	TRBV30	TRBJ2-1	TGTGCCTGGCATGACGGGGCGTACAATGAGCAGTTCTTC	CAWHDGAYNEQFF